What follows are 16 T cell receptor beta chains derived from one specimen sequenced in a study of response to subunit inactivated influenza vaccine. One entry per CDR3 protein, called by TCRdb with MiXCR from the RT-PCR reads. The sample contains around 570,000 distinct CDR3 sequences, less than 8% of which appear only once. The sample in question was PBMCs from blood, obtained around 25 months after vaccination. The receptors originated from a man in his fifties or sixties who received an inactivated influenza vaccine.

This rearrangement joins TRBV28 to TRBJ2-7, with D possibly being TRBD1 (7 bases). V was shortened by 7 bases and J by 2 bases, with 21 bases between the two germline ends. The CDR3 runs 16 residues. CDR1 and CDR2 (germline): MDHEN, SYDVKM. CDR3 amino acids: CASNAPGGQRPYEQYF. For the CDR3, the DNA is TGTGCCAGCAACGCCCCCGGGGGACAGAGACCCTACGAGCAGTACTTC.

This clonotype was seen a handful of times. V is TRBV4-3 and J is TRBJ2-7; D gene ambiguous. Trimming pared 0 bases from V and 8 bases from J, leaving 14 bases between. Looked up from germline, CDR1 is LGHNA and CDR2 is YSLEER. This CDR3 is 14 amino acids long. The CDR3 DNA reads TGCGCCAGCAGCCAAGATATTTTTAAGCGCCAGCAGTACTTC. It codes for CASSQDIFKRQQYF.

The chain combines TRBV9 with TRBJ2-2, with D tentatively TRBD2 (5 bases). The CDR3 is made up of 15 amino acids. CDR1 and CDR2 (germline): SGDLS, YYNGEE. With 0 bases removed from V and 4 bases from J, the gap between germline ends came to 10 bases. The DNA for the CDR3 is TGTGCCAGCAGCGTAGTTGGGGAGATCACCGGGGAGCTGTTTTTT. It is translated as CASSVVGEITGELFF.

CDR3 nucleotide sequence: TGTGCCAGCAGTCCCCGAGTTGGGGAGCAGCCCCAGCATTTT. This sequence encodes CASSPRVGEQPQHF. This chain uses TRBV27 with TRBJ1-5; no clear D gene. The V gene's germline CDR1 is MNHEY and CDR2 SMNVEV (reference sequence). This CDR3 contains 14 residues. Trimming stripped 5 bases from V and 7 bases from J, with 15 bases between.

This clonotype was observed many times. This chain connects TRBV7-8 to TRBJ2-7; a possible D gene is TRBD1 (6 bases). The CDR3 covers 15 residues. The germline V and J ends were trimmed by 4 bases and 2 bases, with 15 bases remaining between them. The germline V gene has CDR1 SGHVS and CDR2 FQNEAQ. As DNA, the CDR3 is TGTGCCAGCAGCTCCACACAGGGTTACCCCTACGAGCAGTACTTC. It translates to CASSSTQGYPYEQYF.

This clonotype was counted many times. The CDR3 reads CASSSDYYEQYF. The DNA for the CDR3 is TGTGCCAGCAGTTCGGACTACTACGAGCAGTACTTC. The chain employs TRBV7-9 and TRBJ2-7; maybe TRBD2 (6 bases). The V gene lost 6 bases and the J gene lost 3 bases, with 9 bases spanning the gap. The CDR3 is 12 amino acids. CDR1 is SEHNR, CDR2 FQNEAQ, per germline (reference sequence).

This clonotype was found many times. The rearrangement uses TRBV29-1 and TRBJ2-7; a weak D match, TRBD1 (6 bases). This CDR3 spans 13 amino acids. Germline V lookup: CDR1 SQVTM, CDR2 ANQGSEA. The ends were cut back, 3 bases at V and 5 bases at J, with 14 bases in the middle. The CDR3 DNA sequence: TGCAGCGTTGATGGTGCAGGGGAAAACGAGCAGTACTTC. Residues: CSVDGAGENEQYF.

A few counts support this clonotype. The rearrangement joins TRBV14 to TRBJ1-5, with D unclear. This CDR3 is built from 15 residues. Germline-derived CDR1 and CDR2 are SGHDN and FVKESK. The germline V and J ends were trimmed by 0 bases and 0 bases, with 6 bases remaining between them. This chain's CDR3 is CASSQDGVSNQPQHF. The CDR3 DNA sequence: TGTGCCAGCAGCCAAGATGGGGTTAGCAATCAGCCCCAGCATTTT.

This clonotype was counted only a few times. The genes are TRBV10-3 and TRBJ2-2; D uncertain. This CDR3 spans 12 amino acids. V shed 8 bases and J shed 6 bases, with 10 bases lying between them. Germline CDR1 and CDR2: ENHRY and SYGVKD. The DNA of the CDR3 is TGTGCCATCGGGGATAGGGCCGGGGAGCTGTTTTTT. Amino acids: CAIGDRAGELFF.

This clonotype appeared many times. The V call is TRBV7-2, the J call TRBJ1-5; 9 positions agree with TRBD1. Germline CDR1 is SGHTA and CDR2 is FQGNSA. This CDR3 has 16 amino acids. J gave up 5 bases and V 3 bases, and 8 bases lay outside the gene matches. As DNA, the CDR3 is TGTGCCAGCAGCTTCTTCCCGGGACAGGGACATCAGCCCCAGCATTTT. As protein: CASSFFPGQGHQPQHF.

CDR3 residues: CASRKQVLNTEAFF. CDR3 coding DNA: TGTGCCAGCAGAAAACAGGTCTTGAACACTGAAGCTTTCTTT. The rearrangement joins TRBV28 to TRBJ1-1; maybe TRBD1 (5 bases). The CDR3 is made up of 14 amino acids. Germline lookup yields CDR1 MDHEN and CDR2 SYDVKM. V was cut by 6 bases and J by 0 bases, with 11 bases left in between. The whole variable domain, remainder taken from reference TRBV28 and TRBJ1-1, is DVKVTQSSRYLVKRTGEKVFLECVQDMDHENMFWYRQDPGLGLRLIYFSYDVKMKEKGDIPEGYSVSREKKERFSLILESASTNQTSMYLCASRKQVLNTEAFFGQGTRLTVV.

This clonotype was seen at least ten times. The chain recombines TRBV18 with TRBJ2-1; the match to TRBD2 covers 11 bases. CDR1 and CDR2 from the germline V gene are KGHSH and LQKENI. V dropped 1 base and J dropped 5; count of bases not matched to a gene: 7. The CDR3 consists of 17 residues. CDR3 sequence: CASSPRASGGKHNEQFF. The CDR3, as DNA: TGTGCCAGCTCACCACGGGCTAGCGGGGGGAAACACAATGAGCAGTTCTTC.

Points on this clonotype: This clone may be a read error of a much larger clone one base away. V usage is TRBV7-9 and J usage is TRBJ2-7; D may be TRBD1 (5 bases). Per the germline V gene, CDR1 is SEHNR and CDR2 is FQNEAQ (reference sequence). The CDR3 has 13 amino acids. The CDR3 DNA sequence: TGTACCAGCAGCTTCGACAGCTTCTACGAGCAGTACTTC. It is translated as CTSSFDSFYEQYF.

This clonotype was seen at least ten times. The rearrangement links TRBV10-3 to TRBJ2-1; possibly TRBD1 for D (7 bases). V was clipped by 5 bases and J by 7 bases, with 21 bases between them. The CDR3 extends over 16 amino acids. Germline CDR1 ENHRY, CDR2 SYGVKD. CDR3 sequence reads: CAISSRGGGAGNEQFF. CDR3 sequence (DNA): TGTGCCATCAGTTCCCGTGGAGGGGGCGCGGGGAATGAGCAGTTCTTC.

There are a few counts of this clonotype. CDR3 sequence: CASSLQTGEGNIQYF. In DNA, the CDR3 is TGCGCCAGCAGCTTGCAGACAGGGGAGGGCAACATTCAGTACTTC. The chain recombines TRBV5-1 with TRBJ2-4; D possibly corresponds to TRBD1 (8 bases). Germline CDR1 SGHRS, CDR2 YFSETQ. This CDR3 has 15 amino acids. V was cut by 1 base and J by 7 bases, with 15 bases left in between.

This clonotype was observed a handful of times. The V gene is TRBV6-2 or TRBV6-3, the J gene TRBJ2-7, with D unresolved. V dropped 0 bases and J dropped 3 bases, with 6 bases sitting between them. In germline, CDR1 is MNHEY, CDR2 SVGEGT. The CDR3 extends over 13 amino acids. The CDR3 sequence is CASSYSTLYEQYF. The CDR3 coding sequence is TGTGCCAGCAGTTACTCGACACTCTACGAGCAGTACTTC.